The 24 T cell receptor beta chains given below trace back to one sample, sequenced in a study of blood T cell repertoires in COVID-19. Sequencing used immunoSEQ multiplex PCR; TCRdb keeps in-frame clones, though not all of them. Of 250,000 to 400,000 clones listed, about nine tenths are singletons. Sequenced: peripheral blood. These TCRs come from a woman younger than 45 with COVID-19, enrolled during active disease.

This clone was detected once. The chain links TRBV7-2 to TRBJ1-1; 7 nucleotides align to TRBD1. V was pared by 4 bases and J by 4 bases, with 6 bases of the junction left unmatched. Germline assignment: CDR1 SGHTA and CDR2 FQGNSA. The CDR3 covers 14 residues. The CDR3 DNA sequence: TGTGCCAGCAGCTACAGGGGTAGGGGCACTGAAGCTTTCTTT. This gives the protein CASSYRGRGTEAFF.

The chain recombines TRBV10-3 with TRBJ2-2; TRBD2 aligns across 10 bases. In germline, CDR1 is ENHRY, CDR2 SYGVKD. The CDR3 covers 17 residues. V was clipped by 3 bases and J by 7 bases; unmatched bases: 11. DNA of the CDR3: TGTGCCATCAGTGAACCAGTTCAAAGCGGGAGGGGCGGGGAGCTGTTTTTT. It encodes CAISEPVQSGRGGELFF.

The V and J genes are TRBV5-1 and TRBJ2-1; the match to TRBD1 covers 9 bases. V was clipped by 7 bases and J by 8 bases; unmatched bases: 10. From germline, CDR1 is SGHRS and CDR2 YFSETQ. This CDR3 has 14 residues. As DNA, the CDR3 is TGCGCCAGCCGGGGGACAGGGTGGGAGTATGAGCAGTTCTTC. Its translation is CASRGTGWEYEQFF.

This clone appeared once. The chain couples TRBV6-5 to TRBJ1-2, with 8 bases lining up with TRBD1. Trimming removed 6 bases from V and 7 bases from J; junction bases left unmatched: 4. The CDR3 covers 12 residues. The germline V gene has CDR1 MNHEY and CDR2 SVGAGI. The CDR3 DNA reads as TGTGCCAGCAGACTTGACAGGGGTGGCTACACCTTC. Translating gives CASRLDRGGYTF.

The gene calls are TRBV19 and TRBJ1-5, with D possibly being TRBD1 (6 bases). Trimming took off 10 bases at V and 8 bases at J, with 9 bases between the two ends. CDR1 and CDR2 from the germline V gene are LNHDA and SQIVND (reference sequence). The CDR3 totals 10 residues. The CDR3 spells CATQGKPQHF. The CDR3 nucleotides read TGTGCCACACAGGGCAAGCCCCAGCATTTT.

The J gene is TRBJ1-1, the V gene TRBV7-9; possibly TRBD1 for D (6 bases). The ends were cut back, 4 bases at V and 2 bases at J, with 14 bases in the middle. There are 15 residues in the CDR3. Germline CDR1 and CDR2: SEHNR and FQNEAQ (reference sequence). The CDR3 DNA reads as TGTGCCAGCAGCTCACAAGGGGGTCCCAACACTGAAGCTTTCTTT. Its protein product is CASSSQGGPNTEAFF.

This clone was observed a handful of times. V and J are TRBV10-3 and TRBJ1-2, with 9 bases aligning to TRBD1. The CDR3 extends over 13 amino acids. Germline trimming cut 6 bases from V and 6 bases from J; bases unmatched to any gene: 5. The germline V gene encodes CDR1 ENHRY and CDR2 SYGVKD. The CDR3 loop reads CAIRQGAADGYTF. In DNA form, the CDR3 reads TGTGCCATCAGACAGGGGGCCGCTGATGGCTACACCTTC.

The CDR3 reads CASSLTGGANYGYTF. The CDR3 region has the DNA TGCGCCAGCAGCTTGACAGGGGGAGCTAACTATGGCTACACCTTC. The chain is built from TRBV5-1 and TRBJ1-2, with 8 bases that match TRBD1. The CDR3 is made up of 15 amino acids. Per the germline V gene, CDR1 is SGHRS and CDR2 is YFSETQ. Trimming removed 1 base from V and 0 bases from J; junction bases left unmatched: 2. The full variable domain, with the rest looked up from reference TRBV5-1 and TRBJ1-2, is KAGVTQTPRYLIKTRGQQVTLSCSPISGHRSVSWYQQTPGQGLQFLFEYFSETQRNKGNFPGRFSGRQFSNSRSEMNVSTLELGDSALYLCASSLTGGANYGYTFGSGTRLTVV.

The rearrangement uses TRBV28 and TRBJ1-1; 7 nucleotides line up with TRBD1. Germline CDR1 is MDHEN and CDR2 is SYDVKM. The CDR3 has 14 amino acids. J gave up 5 bases and V 6 bases, and 9 bases lay outside the gene matches. The CDR3 DNA reads TGTGCCAGCAGACCTACAGGGGATGGGACTGAAGCTTTCTTT. The encoded protein is CASRPTGDGTEAFF.

The chain is built from TRBV5-1 and TRBJ2-1; TRBD2 agrees at 11 bases. The CDR3 runs 16 residues. CDR1 and CDR2 from the germline V gene are SGHRS and YFSETQ. Trimming cost V 4 bases and J 8 bases; bases outside gene matches: 11. Written as DNA, the CDR3 is TGCGCCAGCAGCCCGGGGGTAGTAGCGGGAGGGGATGAGCAGTTCTTC. Its protein is CASSPGVVAGGDEQFF. The entire variable domain, with the rest obtained from reference TRBV5-1 and TRBJ2-1, is as follows: KAGVTQTPRYLIKTRGQQVTLSCSPISGHRSVSWYQQTPGQGLQFLFEYFSETQRNKGNFPGRFSGRQFSNSRSEMNVSTLELGDSALYLCASSPGVVAGGDEQFFGPGTRLTVL.

Only one count was recorded for this clone. This rearrangement joins TRBV10-3 to TRBJ2-1; tentative D call: TRBD1 (6 bases). CDR3 length: 13 amino acids. Germline V gene sequence: CDR1 ENHRY, CDR2 SYGVKD. V gave up 3 bases and J gave up 6 bases, with 9 bases separating them. CDR3 nucleotide sequence: TGTGCCATCAGTGACCAAGGGGGCAATGAGCAGTTCTTC. Its protein is CAISDQGGNEQFF.

V and J are TRBV13 and TRBJ1-5; 12 bases line up with TRBD1. Germline trimming cut 2 bases from V and 6 bases from J; bases unmatched to any gene: 5. Germline V gives CDR1 PRHDT, CDR2 FYEKMQ (reference sequence). The CDR3 consists of 16 residues. DNA for the CDR3: TGTGCCAGCAGCTTATCGGGACAGGGGGCGGGTCAGCCCCAGCATTTT. Its protein is CASSLSGQGAGQPQHF.

V and J are TRBV6-5 and TRBJ1-5; 10 bases align to TRBD1. CDR1 and CDR2 (germline): MNHEY, SVGAGI. The V gene end was trimmed by 2 bases and the J gene end by 7 bases; junction bases not matched to a gene: 5. The CDR3 length is 15 residues. CDR3 amino acids: CASSYGTGAGQPQHF. The CDR3, as DNA: TGTGCCAGCAGTTACGGGACAGGGGCCGGACAGCCCCAGCATTTT.

Details on this clone: Its ends do not fully match the called genes, so a read error is possible. The gene calls are TRBV29-1 and TRBJ2-2; 7 positions match TRBD2. Germline-derived CDR1 and CDR2 are SQVTM and ANQGSEA. There are 15 residues in the CDR3. The CDR3 DNA reads as TGCAGCGTTGAAGACTGGGAGGGGAACATCGGGGAGCTGTTTTTT. This encodes CSVEDWEGNIGELFF.

J is TRBJ2-1 and V is TRBV19; 9 positions match TRBD2. After removal of 3 bases from V and 5 bases from J, the junction contained 11 bases not matched to a gene. The CDR3 totals 17 residues. Germline-derived CDR1 and CDR2 are LNHDA and SQIVND (reference sequence). The CDR3 here is CASSIRGRAQRNNEQFF. CDR3 DNA: TGTGCCAGTAGTATTCGCGGGAGGGCCCAAAGGAACAATGAGCAGTTCTTC.

The count of this clone is one. The genes are TRBV9 and TRBJ1-2; D perhaps matches TRBD1 (6 bases). CDR1 SGDLS and CDR2 YYNGEE come from the germline V gene. V lost 1 base, J lost 4 bases, and 17 bases lay in between. The CDR3 runs to 16 residues. CDR3 sequence: CASSVQDSKKSYGYTF. CDR3 DNA sequence: TGTGCCAGCAGCGTACAGGACAGTAAGAAGAGCTATGGCTACACCTTC.

The chain joins TRBV10-2 to TRBJ2-1; a weak D match, TRBD2 (6 bases). The CDR3 is 13 amino acids. Germline assignment: CDR1 WSHSY and CDR2 SAAADI. V was shortened by 8 bases and J by 2 bases, with 10 bases between the two germline ends. The CDR3 region is CASCGTAYNEQFF. The CDR3 nucleotides are TGCGCCAGCTGCGGGACTGCCTACAATGAGCAGTTCTTC.

The chain recombines TRBV12-3 or TRBV12-4 with TRBJ2-1; D is unresolved. This CDR3 comprises 12 residues. The ends were cut back, 8 bases at V and 6 bases at J, with 11 bases in the middle. The CDR3 coding sequence is TGTGCCAGCCTATCCGCCGGCAATGAGCAGTTCTTC. It yields the protein CASLSAGNEQFF.

The chain joins TRBV12-3 or TRBV12-4 to TRBJ1-2; D gene uncertain. The V end lost 5 bases, the J end lost 5 bases, and 12 bases lay between the germline ends. The CDR3 covers 13 residues. The CDR3 sequence: CASSPSTGYGYTF. The CDR3 nucleotides read TGTGCCAGCAGTCCCTCGACGGGGTATGGCTACACCTTC.

CDR3 sequence (DNA): TGTGCCAGTTCTCCAGGGATCAATGAGCAGTTCTTC. Translating gives CASSPGINEQFF. The chain couples TRBV6-5 to TRBJ2-1, with a possible D match to TRBD1 (5 bases). The CDR3 length is 12 residues. Between the trimmed V and J ends, which lost 9 bases and 6 bases, there was a span of 12 bases. CDR1 is MNHEY and CDR2 is SVGAGI in the germline V gene.

This clone was detected many times. The V call is TRBV5-8, the J call TRBJ1-6, with TRBD1 identical over 11 bases. This CDR3 spans 15 amino acids. Germline CDR1 reads SGHTS; CDR2 reads YDEGEE. V lost 4 bases and J lost 11; bases outside the gene matches: 8. The CDR3 bases are TGTGCCAGCAGCCCCACCGGACAGGGGGCGACACCCCTCCACTTT. Translated: CASSPTGQGATPLHF.

V and J are TRBV4-1 and TRBJ1-6, with D unclear. The ends were cut back, 5 bases at V and 15 bases at J, with 17 bases in the middle. This CDR3 is built from 13 residues. Germline assignment: CDR1 MGHRA and CDR2 YSYEKL. The DNA of the CDR3 is TGCGCCAGCAGCTCAGAAGTGTCATCAGGCCTCCACTTT. This encodes CASSSEVSSGLHF.

This clone was seen once. The chain uses TRBV5-5 and TRBJ1-2; unclear D gene. The CDR3 is made up of 13 amino acids. The germline CDR1 and CDR2 sequences are SGHKS and YYEKEE (reference sequence). Between the trimmed V and J ends, which lost 5 bases and 8 bases, there was a span of 16 bases. The CDR3 region has the DNA TGTGCCAGCAGACAGCCGGGGTTGGGAGGCTACACCTTC. Residues: CASRQPGLGGYTF.

CDR3 protein: CASSGLEAQPQHF. In nucleotides, the CDR3 is TGTGCCAGTAGTGGACTCGAGGCACAGCCCCAGCATTTT. The V gene is TRBV19, the J gene TRBJ1-5; D unresolved. The germline V gene has CDR1 LNHDA and CDR2 SQIVND (reference sequence). V was clipped by 5 bases and J by 7 bases, with 12 bases between them. CDR3 length: 13 residues.